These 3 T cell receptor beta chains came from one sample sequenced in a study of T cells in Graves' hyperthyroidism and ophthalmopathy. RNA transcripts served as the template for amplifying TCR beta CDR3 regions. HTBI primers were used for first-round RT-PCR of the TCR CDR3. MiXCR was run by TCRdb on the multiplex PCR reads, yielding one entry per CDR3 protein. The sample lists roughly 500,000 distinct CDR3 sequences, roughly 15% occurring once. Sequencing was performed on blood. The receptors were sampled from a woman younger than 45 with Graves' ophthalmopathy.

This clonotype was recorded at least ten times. Here the CDR3 reads CASSPLGSREQFF. The CDR3 DNA reads as TGTGCCAGCTCCCCCTTGGGATCCCGAGAGCAGTTCTTC. The chain uses TRBV18 and TRBJ2-1; D gene unclear. The germline V gene has CDR1 KGHSH and CDR2 LQKENI. The CDR3 is made up of 13 amino acids. Trimming stripped 6 bases from V and 10 bases from J, with 16 bases between.

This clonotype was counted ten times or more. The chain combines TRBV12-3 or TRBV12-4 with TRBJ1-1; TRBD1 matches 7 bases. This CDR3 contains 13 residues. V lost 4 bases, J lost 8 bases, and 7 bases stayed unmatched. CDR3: CASSSSEGQEAFF. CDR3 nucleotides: TGTGCCAGCAGTTCCTCCGAGGGACAGGAAGCTTTCTTT.

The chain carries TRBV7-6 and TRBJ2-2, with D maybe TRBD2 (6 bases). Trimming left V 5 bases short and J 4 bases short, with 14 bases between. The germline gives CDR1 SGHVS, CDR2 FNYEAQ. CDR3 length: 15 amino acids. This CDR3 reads CASSRGTWSTGELFF. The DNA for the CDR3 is TGTGCCAGCAGCAGAGGGACTTGGAGCACCGGGGAGCTGTTTTTT.